This T cell receptor (beta chain) came from a study of blood T cell repertoires in COVID-19. Across the study: PBMCs, B-cell-depleted T cells, or T cells were the source of the cDNA or gDNA that made up the material.

Original handling: Amplifying reference gene primers gave estimates of nucleated cell counts. Measured with immunoSEQ multiplex PCR; TCRdb has only the in-frame clones, and not every one. From that table come the V and J calls and clone size; the DNA was used to work out D and trimming. The table records around 65,000 clones, roughly three quarters of them present only once. V lost 5 bases to trimming and J lost 4 bases, with 16 bases between them. Looked up from germline, CDR1 is SGDLS and CDR2 is YYNGEE. This CDR3 has 15 amino acids. Sequenced: peripheral blood. This chain joins TRBV9 and TRBJ2-1; possible D gene TRBD2, 5 bases. The sequence was collected from a human donor in a cohort sampled during active COVID-19. The CDR3 protein is CASSATRVGYNEQFF. The CDR3 bases are TGTGCCAGCAGTGCAACTAGAGTAGGGTACAATGAGCAGTTCTTC.